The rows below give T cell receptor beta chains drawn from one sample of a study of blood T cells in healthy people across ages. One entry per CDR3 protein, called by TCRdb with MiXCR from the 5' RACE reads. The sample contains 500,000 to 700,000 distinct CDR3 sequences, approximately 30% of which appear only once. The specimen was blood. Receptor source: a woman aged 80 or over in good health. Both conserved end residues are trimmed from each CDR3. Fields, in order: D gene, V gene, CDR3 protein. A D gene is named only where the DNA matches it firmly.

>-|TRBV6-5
ASSFQLPSYNEQF
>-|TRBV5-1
ASSDQVSPLH
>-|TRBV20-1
SAPGDFSYEQY
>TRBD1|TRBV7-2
ASSLVPGTGTLQETQY
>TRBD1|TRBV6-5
ASSYWGRDRFMDRQPQH
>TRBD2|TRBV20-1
SASRTSGTSNTDTQY
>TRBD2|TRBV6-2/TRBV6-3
TSGTSGTGELF
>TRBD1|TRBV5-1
ASMTGATDTQY
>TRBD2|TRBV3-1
ASSQGGGPSYEQY
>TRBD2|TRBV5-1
ASSRGGRSTDTQY
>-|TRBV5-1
ASSLEARTDTRY
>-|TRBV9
ASSPWERSADTQY
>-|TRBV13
ANSFLRGGEQF
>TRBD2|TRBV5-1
ASSWREGTDTQY
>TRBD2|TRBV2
ASRELAGGYNEQF
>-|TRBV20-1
SATLPPDTQY
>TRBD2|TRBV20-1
GASTSGGTEQY
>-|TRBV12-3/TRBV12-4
ASSLSFWGDKTQY
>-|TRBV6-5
ASSSRTANTEAF
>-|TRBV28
ASSPPGTYNEQF
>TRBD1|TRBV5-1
ASSPGGAYNEQF
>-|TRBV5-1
ASSLVGGAYT
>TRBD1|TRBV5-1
ASSREVGQGVSPLH
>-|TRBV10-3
AISDPSRGRTNYGYT
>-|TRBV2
ASSVSGVDTDTQY
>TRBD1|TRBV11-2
ACSLGTGGTEAF
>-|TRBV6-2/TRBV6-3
ASSKDPGGDYNEQF
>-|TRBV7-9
ASIKTVQGGKLF
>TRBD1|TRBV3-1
ASSQDPRQGSNYGYT
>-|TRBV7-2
ASSLEGGYSNQPQH
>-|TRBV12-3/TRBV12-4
ASSLRGTQANEQY
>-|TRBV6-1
ASSPGHSNEKLF
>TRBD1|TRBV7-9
ASSPTPFGQGNTEAF
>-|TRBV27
ASSLPGGLVDTQY
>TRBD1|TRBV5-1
ASSPQTGGYGYT
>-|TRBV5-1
ASSLAGYAQIHEQY
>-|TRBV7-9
ASSSYGLNSPLH
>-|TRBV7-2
ASSLIGAGEQY
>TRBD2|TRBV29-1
SVVTSTHEQY
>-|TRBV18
ASSPPSGRARTDTQY
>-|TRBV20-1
SARVWAQETQY
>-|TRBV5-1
ASSLASNSGANVLT
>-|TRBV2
ASSHGQLANYGYT
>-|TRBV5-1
ASSLGAGANEQF
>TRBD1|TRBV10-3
AISGVAQGAYEQY
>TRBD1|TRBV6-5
ASSGQGAGSPLH
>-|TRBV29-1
SVEIPGRDGYT
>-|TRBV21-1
ASSKEWEETQY
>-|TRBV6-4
ASSDSWPTDTQY
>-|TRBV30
AWTGFVGGAGGYT
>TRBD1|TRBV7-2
ASSLVGTGASSYNGQF
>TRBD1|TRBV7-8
ASSLDRTSTDTQY
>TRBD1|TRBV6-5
ASSYRTGNQPQH
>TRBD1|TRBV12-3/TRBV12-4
ASSLGQGSNTEAF